These 4 T cell receptor beta chains share one sample of origin, sequenced in a study of beta chain features in type 1 diabetes. All of the isolated RNA was reverse transcribed, so expressed TCRB transcripts were sequenced. Generated by immunoSEQ multiplex PCR, the TCRdb table keeps only in-frame clones and is missing some. The sample lists under 800,000 clones, 15% to 17% occurring once. Sequenced material: naive CD4+ T cells from blood. The origin of the receptors is a man aged 18 to 30 in good health.

This clone was seen a handful of times. The chain carries TRBV18 and TRBJ1-1; D may be TRBD1 (6 bases). Germline loops: CDR1 KGHSH, CDR2 LQKENI. There are 14 residues in the CDR3. Trimming pared 6 bases from V and 5 bases from J, leaving 16 bases between. The CDR3 reads CASSHNRDGTEAFF. CDR3 DNA sequence: TGTGCCAGCTCGCACAACAGGGACGGAACTGAAGCTTTCTTT.

The chain combines TRBV7-2 with TRBJ1-2; D unresolved. The CDR3 totals 14 residues. With 1 base removed from V and 6 bases from J, the gap between germline ends came to 12 bases. Germline-derived CDR1 and CDR2 are SGHTA and FQGNSA. In nucleotides, the CDR3 is TGTGCCAGCAGCTTAGTTTCGGCTCCACATGGCTACACCTTC. Its translation is CASSLVSAPHGYTF.

Only a few counts were recorded for this clone. V and J are TRBV6-5 and TRBJ2-1, with D possibly being TRBD2 (5 bases). V lost 6 bases, J lost 6 bases, and 15 bases lay in between. CDR1 is MNHEY, CDR2 SVGAGI, per germline. The CDR3 is made up of 14 amino acids. CDR3 amino acids: CASRPGSGSNEQFF. CDR3 sequence (DNA): TGTGCCAGCAGGCCGGGATCAGGTTCCAATGAGCAGTTCTTC.

With respect to this clone: One junction end disagrees with the germline gene, perhaps due to a read error. The chain employs TRBV15 and TRBJ2-5; 13 bases align to TRBD2. Germline CDR1 LNHNV, CDR2 YYDKDF (reference sequence). This CDR3 contains 19 residues. Here the CDR3 reads CATSRERTSGSPRQGTQYF. The CDR3 DNA reads as TGTGCCACCAGCAGAGAGCGGACTAGCGGGAGCCCGAGACAAGGGACCCAGTACTTC.